This is a list of T cell receptor beta chains from one sample in a study of post-analysis software for immune sequencing data. TCRdb passed the PCR reads through MiXCR, listing each CDR3 protein once. Of some 700,000 distinct CDR3 sequences in the sample, approximately 60% were seen once. What was sequenced was blood. The receptors here all came from a girl aged 2-10 years with multiple sclerosis. The CDR3 runs from the conserved cysteine through the conserved F or W. A D gene is named only where the DNA matches it firmly. Expanded clones get a size class; other rows say once, few or many, or leave the size out.

>TRBV20-1|TRBJ2-5|few|-
TGCAGCCTACAGGGCCTTGGGACCCAGTACTTC
CSLQGLGTQYF
>TRBV29-1|TRBJ1-1|-|-
TGCAGCGCGGACTCGTTAAGGATGAACACTGAAGCTTTCTTT
CSADSLRMNTEAFF
>TRBV27|TRBJ2-7|-|TRBD1
TGTGCCAGCGGGACAGTCGGCAGGGCCCCGTACTTC
CASGTVGRAPYF
>TRBV15|TRBJ2-1|-|TRBD2
TGTGCCACCAGCAGAGATTCCCCGCAGACTAGCTTAGAGACCCAGTTCTTC
CATSRDSPQTSLETQFF
>TRBV12-3/TRBV12-4|TRBJ1-2|-|-
TGTGCCAGCAGCCAGGAGGGGTTTGGCTACACCTTC
CASSQEGFGYTF
>TRBV2|TRBJ2-3|few|TRBD2
TGTGCCAGCAGTGAAAGGGGCGGGAGGCTCACAGATACGCAGTATTTT
CASSERGGRLTDTQYF
>TRBV29-1|TRBJ2-3|-|-
TGCAGCGCAACAGAGACCGAGGAAGATACGCAGTATTTT
CSATETEEDTQYF
>TRBV12-3/TRBV12-4|TRBJ2-1|-|-
TGTGCCAGCAGCCGTCCCATTCCGAGTGAGCAGTTCTTC
CASSRPIPSEQFF
>TRBV29-1|TRBJ2-5|-|TRBD1
TGCAGCACGGGACAGTCTTTTCAAGAGACCCAGTACTTC
CSTGQSFQETQYF
>TRBV10-3|TRBJ1-1|-|TRBD1
TGTGCCATCAGTGTGACGGACAGGGGGCAAAGCACTGAAGCTTTCTTT
CAISVTDRGQSTEAFF
>TRBV6-2/TRBV6-3|TRBJ1-1|-|TRBD1
TGTGCCAGCAGTGACGACAGGGGACTGAACACTGAAGCTTTCTTT
CASSDDRGLNTEAFF
>TRBV10-3|TRBJ2-2|-|-
TGTGCCATCAATCCGGGAGAGGAGACCGGGGAGCTGTTTTTT
CAINPGEETGELFF
>TRBV5-4|TRBJ2-2|-|-
TGTGCCAGCAGCTGGGGGGCGGATCTGAACACCGGGGAGCTGTTTTTT
CASSWGADLNTGELFF
>TRBV3-1|TRBJ2-5|-|-
TGTGCCAGCAGCCAGGATGTGCGGAGGGAGGAGACCCAGTACTTC
CASSQDVRREETQYF
>TRBV13|TRBJ2-6|few|-
TGTGCCAGCAGCTTAGGGCAGCCCAGCTCTGGGGCCAACGTCCTGACTTTC
CASSLGQPSSGANVLTF
>TRBV5-1|TRBJ2-1|-|TRBD1
TGCGCCAGCAGCTTGGGCCCGGGACAGGGTTATGAGCAGTTCTTC
CASSLGPGQGYEQFF
>TRBV20-1|TRBJ1-1|-|-
TGCAGTGCCCAGGGACTCGAGAACACTGAAGCTTTCTTT
CSAQGLENTEAFF
>TRBV28|TRBJ2-1|-|-
TGTGCCAGCAGTTTGGTAGTCGGTGAGCAGTTCTTC
CASSLVVGEQFF
>TRBV29-1|TRBJ1-2|-|TRBD1
TGCAGCGTCGAACCCCGGACAGGCTATGGCTACACCTTC
CSVEPRTGYGYTF
>TRBV5-1|TRBJ2-6|few|-
TGCGCCAGCAGCTTGGAAGGAGTGGACTCCGGGGCCAACGTCCTGACTTTC
CASSLEGVDSGANVLTF
>TRBV29-1|TRBJ1-1|once|TRBD1
TGCAGCCTCCGGACAGGGTTGACTGAAGCTTTCTTT
CSLRTGLTEAFF
>TRBV12-3/TRBV12-4|TRBJ2-5|few|-
TGTGCCAGCAGACTTTGGACCAGGGGTGGAGAGACCCAGTACTTC
CASRLWTRGGETQYF
>TRBV20-1|TRBJ2-1|-|TRBD2
TGCAGTGCTAGGGGTACTAGCGGGAGCCTTTCCTACAATGAGCAGTTCTTC
CSARGTSGSLSYNEQFF
>TRBV5-1|TRBJ2-1|-|TRBD2
TGCGCCAGCAGCTTTCCCGAGCGGGGGGGATCTTACAATGAGCAGTTCTTC
CASSFPERGGSYNEQFF
>TRBV7-3|TRBJ2-7|-|TRBD2
TGTGCCAGCAGCTTATCCGGGACTAGTTCAGAGCAGTACTTC
CASSLSGTSSEQYF
>TRBV5-1|TRBJ2-3|-|-
TGCGCCAGCAGTTTCACCCATGGAGGCACAGATACGCAGTATTTT
CASSFTHGGTDTQYF
>TRBV7-6|TRBJ2-5|-|TRBD1
TGTGCCAGCAGCCCCAACCCGAGGGGGCGGGAGACCCAGTACTTC
CASSPNPRGRETQYF
>TRBV7-6|TRBJ1-2|-|-
TGTGCCAGCAGCTTAGATGGTGAGGCAGGGCACTATGGCTACACCTTC
CASSLDGEAGHYGYTF
>TRBV7-9|TRBJ1-2|once|TRBD1
TGTGCCAGCAGCACCCTCCGGGACAGTCATAACTATGGCTACACCTTC
CASSTLRDSHNYGYTF
>TRBV5-6|TRBJ2-3|few|-
TGTGCCAGCAGCTTGGCCACAGGAGTCACAGATACGCAGTATTTT
CASSLATGVTDTQYF
>TRBV12-3/TRBV12-4|TRBJ1-2|-|-
TGTGCCAGCAGCTCACACCCGGGACCCGGCTACACCTTC
CASSSHPGPGYTF
>TRBV29-1|TRBJ2-1|few|TRBD2
TGCAGCGTTGAAGAGCGGGGGGGTCGGTTCTTC
CSVEERGGRFF
>TRBV7-2|TRBJ2-7|few|-
TGTGCCAGCAGCTTATACAGGACTACCTACGAGCAGTACTTC
CASSLYRTTYEQYF
>TRBV30|TRBJ2-7|-|TRBD1
TGTGCCTGGAGTGTTGGGGGACAGAAACGCCAGTACTTC
CAWSVGGQKRQYF
>TRBV27|TRBJ2-7|-|-
TGTGCCAGCAGTTTATTTGCAGAGGGCGAGCAGTACTTC
CASSLFAEGEQYF
>TRBV7-2|TRBJ2-7|-|TRBD1
TGTGCCAGCAGCCACGGTTGGGACAGGGAAAGATACGAGCAGTACTTC
CASSHGWDRERYEQYF
>TRBV4-2|TRBJ2-1|-|TRBD1
TGTGCCAGCAGCCAAGAAGTACAGGACTGGACAGGGCTTAGGGATGAGCAGTTCTTC
CASSQEVQDWTGLRDEQFF
>TRBV20-1|TRBJ2-7|few|-
TGCAGTGCTAGTTTGGACCCCCTAGCGTTCGGTCCCCTCGAGCAGTACTTC
CSASLDPLAFGPLEQYF
>TRBV5-1|TRBJ2-5|few|-
TGCGCCAGCAGCTTGGCGAGTGAGCATTGGACGAAAGAGACCCAGTACTTC
CASSLASEHWTKETQYF
>TRBV29-1|TRBJ2-2|few|-
TGCAGCGTTGGAGCGAACACCGGGGAGCTGTTTTTT
CSVGANTGELFF
>TRBV20-1|TRBJ1-5|-|TRBD1
TGCAGTGCTAGTAGGTCCGGACAGGCTAGCAATCAGCCCCAGCATTTT
CSASRSGQASNQPQHF
>TRBV7-3|TRBJ1-2|-|TRBD1
TGTGCCAGCAGCTCCGGGACAGGGGACCACACCTTC
CASSSGTGDHTF
>TRBV11-2|TRBJ1-4|-|TRBD1
TGTGCCAGCAGCCCGGACAGGACACGCAATGAAAAACTGTTTTTT
CASSPDRTRNEKLFF
>TRBV20-1|TRBJ2-1|few|TRBD2
TGCAGTGCTGAAAGCGGGGCACCCCACAATGAGCAGTTCTTC
CSAESGAPHNEQFF
>TRBV7-9|TRBJ2-7|-|-
TGTGCCAGCAGCTTACATTCGGGCCTGGGGACCTACGAGCAGTACTTC
CASSLHSGLGTYEQYF
>TRBV7-9|TRBJ1-4|-|-
TGTGCCAGCAGCTTCCCTTCCGGGGGTTCTAATGAAAAACTGTTTTTT
CASSFPSGGSNEKLFF
>TRBV29-1|TRBJ2-1|few|TRBD2
TGCAGCGTTGTAATTGGCGGGGGGGCTCGTATTGAGCAGTTCTTC
CSVVIGGGARIEQFF
>TRBV13|TRBJ1-6|-|-
TGTGCCAGCAGCTTAGGGACAGTTATCAATTCACCCCTCCACTTT
CASSLGTVINSPLHF
>TRBV6-1|TRBJ1-1|once|-
TGTGCCAGCAGCGTCTCACAGGGCTATACTGAAGCTTTCTTT
CASSVSQGYTEAFF
>TRBV29-1|TRBJ2-5|-|-
TGCAGCGTTGAATTATCGGGTGACCGTACCCAGTACTTC
CSVELSGDRTQYF
>TRBV25-1|TRBJ2-1|-|-
TGTGCCAGCAGTGGAAGGGAGAGGGGGTACGACAATGAGCAGTTCTTC
CASSGRERGYDNEQFF